The sequence of this T cell receptor beta chain was determined in a study of post-analysis software for immune sequencing data. About the research overall: Clinical courses comprised relapsing-remitting, secondary progressive and progressive-relapsing multiple sclerosis. Study-wide results and limits: The authors found that F measure strongly co-clustered same-batch samples. People with multiple sclerosis had a significantly lower normalized Chao1 diversity than controls did. Higher frequency in patients than in controls was seen for a handful of TRBV segments, with TRBV5-6, TRBV5-1 and TRBV20-1 among them.

This clonotype was found a few times. Its antigen is unknown. Unique molecular identifiers tagged the TCR beta cDNA libraries. MiXCR, run by TCRdb on the PCR reads, gives a single entry per CDR3 protein. The data contain hundreds of thousands of distinct CDR3 sequences, 25% to 30% of them singletons. Germline lookup yields CDR1 SGHRS and CDR2 YFSETQ. V gave up 3 bases and J gave up 1 base, with 22 bases separating them. The length of the CDR3 is 18 residues. The TCR originated in a girl aged 5-17 years with multiple sclerosis. The specimen was blood. The chain carries TRBV5-1 and TRBJ1-1; D is perhaps TRBD1 (5 bases). The CDR3 sequence: CASSWGGRVGAWNTEAFF. CDR3 DNA sequence: TGCGCCAGCAGCTGGGGGGGTCGGGTAGGAGCCTGGAACACTGAAGCTTTCTTT.